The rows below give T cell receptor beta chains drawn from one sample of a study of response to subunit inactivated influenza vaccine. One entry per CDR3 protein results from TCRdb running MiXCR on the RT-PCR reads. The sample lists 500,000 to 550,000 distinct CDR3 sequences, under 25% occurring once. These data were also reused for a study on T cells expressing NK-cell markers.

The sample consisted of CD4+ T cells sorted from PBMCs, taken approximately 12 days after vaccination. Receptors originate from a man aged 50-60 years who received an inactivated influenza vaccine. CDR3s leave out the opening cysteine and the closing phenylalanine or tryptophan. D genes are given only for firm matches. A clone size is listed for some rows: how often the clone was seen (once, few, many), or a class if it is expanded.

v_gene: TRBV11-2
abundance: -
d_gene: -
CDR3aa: ASSPPSQNSPLH

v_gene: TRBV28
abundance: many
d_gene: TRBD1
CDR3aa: ASREGAETQY

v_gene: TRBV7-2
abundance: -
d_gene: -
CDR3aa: ASSRRWGLGGETQY

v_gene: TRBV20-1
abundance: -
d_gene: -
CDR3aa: SARDWGLVQTPNSNQPQH

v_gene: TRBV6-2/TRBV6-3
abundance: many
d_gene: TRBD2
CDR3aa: ASSYPTRGTSGSISNNEQF

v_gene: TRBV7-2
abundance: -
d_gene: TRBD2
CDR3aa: AATLTSGSPDTQY

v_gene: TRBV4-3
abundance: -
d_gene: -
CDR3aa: ASSQEAPRGPAVTDTQY

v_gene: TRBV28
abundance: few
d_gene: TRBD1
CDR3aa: ASCNSGQTYEQY

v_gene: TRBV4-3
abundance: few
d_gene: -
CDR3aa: ASSQEWGPSIKGYT

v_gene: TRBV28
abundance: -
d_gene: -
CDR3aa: ASSPRTEDGYT

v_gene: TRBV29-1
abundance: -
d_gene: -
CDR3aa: SVAFRQDADTQY

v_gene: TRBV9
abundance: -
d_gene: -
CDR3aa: ASSVDPNTGELF

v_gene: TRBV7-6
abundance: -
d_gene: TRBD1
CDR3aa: ASSLNPLVGQGSNEQF

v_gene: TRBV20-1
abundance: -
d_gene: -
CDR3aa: SASYYEYEQY

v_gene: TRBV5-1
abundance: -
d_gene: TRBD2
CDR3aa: ASSSITGTRWNEQF

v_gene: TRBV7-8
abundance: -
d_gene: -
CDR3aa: ASSPFEAYNEQF

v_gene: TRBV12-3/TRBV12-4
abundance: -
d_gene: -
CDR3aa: ASSGTIGYT

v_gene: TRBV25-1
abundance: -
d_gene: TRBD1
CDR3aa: ASGGQGNRGQF

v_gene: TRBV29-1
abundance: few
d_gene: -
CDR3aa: SVVNRGTNTEAF

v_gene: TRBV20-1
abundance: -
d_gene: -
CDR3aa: SARAPLSNQPQH

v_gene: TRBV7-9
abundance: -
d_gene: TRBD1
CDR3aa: ASSSGQGGDTEAF

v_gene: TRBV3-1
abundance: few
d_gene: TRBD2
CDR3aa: ASSQDRASGNLYEQY

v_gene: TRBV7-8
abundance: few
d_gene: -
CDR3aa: ASSLAAPGFSVQPQH

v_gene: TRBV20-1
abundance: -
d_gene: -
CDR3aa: SATAGTLGTDTQY

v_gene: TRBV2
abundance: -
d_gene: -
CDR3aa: ASIGTTTYGYT

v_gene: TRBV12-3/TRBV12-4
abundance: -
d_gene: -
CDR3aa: ASSSLTGPNSPLH

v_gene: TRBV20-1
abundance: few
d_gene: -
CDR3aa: SAAGGTYEQY

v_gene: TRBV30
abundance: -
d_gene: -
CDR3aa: AWSVRNKGLRT

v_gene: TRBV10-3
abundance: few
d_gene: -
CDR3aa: AIGHRVLGEQF

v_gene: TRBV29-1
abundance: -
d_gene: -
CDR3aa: SVVPYNEQF

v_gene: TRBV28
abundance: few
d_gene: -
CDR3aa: ASSLYPPSNSPLH

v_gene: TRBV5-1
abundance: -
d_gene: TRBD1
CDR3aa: ASSLRPQDRDSYEQY

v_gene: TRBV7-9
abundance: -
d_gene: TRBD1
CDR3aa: ASSRTGLRQF

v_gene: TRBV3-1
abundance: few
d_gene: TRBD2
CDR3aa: ASGLAGAVKNIQY

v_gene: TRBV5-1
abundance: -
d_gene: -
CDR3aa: ASRFRIQETQY

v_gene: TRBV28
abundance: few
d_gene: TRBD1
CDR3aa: ASSFETGVNEQF

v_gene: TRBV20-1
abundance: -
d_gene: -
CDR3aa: SASNTGNTQY

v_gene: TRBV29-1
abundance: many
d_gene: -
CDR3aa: SVFTGEKLF

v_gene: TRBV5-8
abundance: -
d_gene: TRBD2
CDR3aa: ASRQRGGQETQY

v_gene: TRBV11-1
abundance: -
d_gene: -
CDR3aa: ASSPPGAGYNEQF

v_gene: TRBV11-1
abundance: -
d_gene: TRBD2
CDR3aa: ASSLKLAGNHEQY

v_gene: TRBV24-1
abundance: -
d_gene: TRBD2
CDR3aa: ATSDSGTSGRNSYNEQF

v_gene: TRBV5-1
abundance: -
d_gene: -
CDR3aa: ASSLERGSGNTIY

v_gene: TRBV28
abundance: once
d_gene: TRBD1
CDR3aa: ATRQGSHSPLH

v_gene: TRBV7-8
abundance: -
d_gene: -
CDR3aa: ASRPTRVRGRFGELF

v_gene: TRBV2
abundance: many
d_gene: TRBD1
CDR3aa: ASSTDRVANYGYT

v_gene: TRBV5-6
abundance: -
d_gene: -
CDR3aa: ASSLPEPNSEAF

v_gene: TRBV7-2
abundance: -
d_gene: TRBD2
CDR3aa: ASSVLAGRTDTQY

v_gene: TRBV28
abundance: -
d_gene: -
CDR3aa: ASSFSGEGQY

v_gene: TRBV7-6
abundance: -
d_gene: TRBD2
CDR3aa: ASSSTSGGVEQF

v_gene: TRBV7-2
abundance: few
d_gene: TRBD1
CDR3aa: ASSLTGIEQY